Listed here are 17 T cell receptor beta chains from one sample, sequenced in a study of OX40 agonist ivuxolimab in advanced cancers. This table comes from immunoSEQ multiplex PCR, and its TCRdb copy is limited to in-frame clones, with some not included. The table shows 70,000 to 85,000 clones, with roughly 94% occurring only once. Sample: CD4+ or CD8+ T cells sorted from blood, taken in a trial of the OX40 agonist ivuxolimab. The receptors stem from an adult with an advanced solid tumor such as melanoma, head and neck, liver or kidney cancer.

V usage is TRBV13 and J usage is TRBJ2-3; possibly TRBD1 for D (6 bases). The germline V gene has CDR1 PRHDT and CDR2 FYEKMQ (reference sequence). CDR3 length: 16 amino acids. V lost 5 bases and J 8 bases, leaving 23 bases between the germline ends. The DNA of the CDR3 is TGTGCCAGCAGCCGAAACCTGAGACAGGACCCGGGTACGCAGTATTTT. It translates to CASSRNLRQDPGTQYF.

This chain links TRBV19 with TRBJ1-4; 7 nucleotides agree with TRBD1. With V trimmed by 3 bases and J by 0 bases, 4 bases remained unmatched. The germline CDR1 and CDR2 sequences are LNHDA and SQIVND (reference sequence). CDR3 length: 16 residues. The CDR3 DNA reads TGTGCCAGTAGTATCACCCAGGGGGCAACTAATGAAAAACTGTTTTTT. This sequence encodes CASSITQGATNEKLFF.

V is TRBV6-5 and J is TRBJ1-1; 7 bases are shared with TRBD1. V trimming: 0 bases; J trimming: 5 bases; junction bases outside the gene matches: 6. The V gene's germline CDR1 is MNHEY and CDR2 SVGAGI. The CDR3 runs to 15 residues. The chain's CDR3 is CASSYSTGVRTEAFF. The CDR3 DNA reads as TGTGCCAGCAGTTACTCTACAGGGGTGAGGACTGAAGCTTTCTTT.

DNA of the CDR3: TGTGCCAGCAGCTTAGACCGGGGTTCGTCGTATCCCTACGAGCAGTACTTC. It encodes CASSLDRGSSYPYEQYF. The chain has TRBV11-2 and TRBJ2-7; maybe TRBD2 (5 bases). From germline, CDR1 is SGHAT and CDR2 FQNNGV. V was cut by 0 bases and J by 2 bases, with 17 bases left in between. The CDR3 has 17 residues.

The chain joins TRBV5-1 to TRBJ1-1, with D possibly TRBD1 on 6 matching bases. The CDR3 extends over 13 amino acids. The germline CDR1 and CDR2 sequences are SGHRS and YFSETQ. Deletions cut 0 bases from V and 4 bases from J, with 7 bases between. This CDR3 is CASSLAGATEAFF. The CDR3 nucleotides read TGCGCCAGCAGCTTGGCAGGGGCCACTGAAGCTTTCTTT.

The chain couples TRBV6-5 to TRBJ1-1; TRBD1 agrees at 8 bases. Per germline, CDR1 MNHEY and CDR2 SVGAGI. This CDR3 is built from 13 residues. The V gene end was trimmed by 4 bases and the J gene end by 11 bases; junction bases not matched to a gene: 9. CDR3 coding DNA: TGTGCCAGCAGTTGGGGGACAGGAGGAGAGGCTTTCTTT. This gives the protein CASSWGTGGEAFF.

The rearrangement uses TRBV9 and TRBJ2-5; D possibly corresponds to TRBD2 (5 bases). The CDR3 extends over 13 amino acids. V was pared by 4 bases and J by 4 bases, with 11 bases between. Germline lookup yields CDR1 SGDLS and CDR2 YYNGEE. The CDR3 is CASSNGVGETQYF. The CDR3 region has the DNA TGTGCCAGCAGCAACGGGGTGGGAGAGACCCAGTACTTC.

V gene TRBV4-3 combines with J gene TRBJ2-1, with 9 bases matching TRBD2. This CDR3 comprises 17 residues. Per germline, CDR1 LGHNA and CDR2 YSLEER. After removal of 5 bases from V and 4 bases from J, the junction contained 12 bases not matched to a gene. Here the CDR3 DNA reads TGCGCCAGCAGCACCCGGACTAGCGCGGGGGGGTACAATGAGCAGTTCTTC. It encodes CASSTRTSAGGYNEQFF.

The CDR3 region has the DNA TGCGCCAGCAGCGCCCGACTAGGGGATACGCAGTATTTT. It is translated as CASSARLGDTQYF. The V gene is TRBV4-3, the J gene TRBJ2-3; D is perhaps TRBD2 (6 bases). This CDR3 contains 13 residues. Germline V CDR1 and CDR2: LGHNA, YSLEER. With 5 bases removed from V and 6 bases from J, the gap between germline ends came to 12 bases.

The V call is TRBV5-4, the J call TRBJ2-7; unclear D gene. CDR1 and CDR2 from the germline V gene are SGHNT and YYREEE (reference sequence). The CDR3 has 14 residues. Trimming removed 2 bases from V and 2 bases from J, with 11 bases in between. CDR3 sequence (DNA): TGTGCCAGCAGCTTATATGCAGGAGCCTACGAGCAGTACTTC. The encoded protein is CASSLYAGAYEQYF.

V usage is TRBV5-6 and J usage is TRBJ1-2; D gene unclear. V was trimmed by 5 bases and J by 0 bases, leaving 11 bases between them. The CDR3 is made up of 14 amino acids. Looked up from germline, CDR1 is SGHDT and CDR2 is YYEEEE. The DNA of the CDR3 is TGTGCCAGCAGTTTAAGACTTACTAACTATGGCTACACCTTC. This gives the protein CASSLRLTNYGYTF.

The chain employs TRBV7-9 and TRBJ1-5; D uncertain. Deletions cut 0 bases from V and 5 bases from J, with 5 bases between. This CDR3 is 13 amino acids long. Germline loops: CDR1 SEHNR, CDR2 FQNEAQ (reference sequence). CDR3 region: CASSLARDQPQHF. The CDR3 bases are TGTGCCAGCAGCTTAGCGCGCGATCAGCCCCAGCATTTT.

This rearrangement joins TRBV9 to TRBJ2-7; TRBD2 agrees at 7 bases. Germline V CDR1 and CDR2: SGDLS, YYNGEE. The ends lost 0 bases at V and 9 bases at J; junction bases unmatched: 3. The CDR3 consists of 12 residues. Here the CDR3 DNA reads TGTGCCAGCAGCGTAGCAGCGGGAAGGCAGTACTTC. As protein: CASSVAAGRQYF. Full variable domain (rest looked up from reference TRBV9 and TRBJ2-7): DSGVTQTPKHLITATGQRVTLRCSPRSGDLSVYWYQQSLDQGLQFLIQYYNGEERAKGNILERFSAQQFPDLHSELNLSSLELGDSALYFCASSVAAGRQYFGPGTRLTVT.

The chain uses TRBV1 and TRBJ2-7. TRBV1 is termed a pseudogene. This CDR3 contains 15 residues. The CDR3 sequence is CTSRVGNGWDYEQYF. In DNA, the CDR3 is TGCACCAGCAGGGTAGGTAATGGCTGGGACTACGAGCAGTACTTC.

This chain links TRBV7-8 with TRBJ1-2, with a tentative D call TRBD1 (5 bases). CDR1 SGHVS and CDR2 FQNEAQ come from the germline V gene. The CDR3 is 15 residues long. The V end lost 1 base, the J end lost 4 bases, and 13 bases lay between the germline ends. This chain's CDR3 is CASSLGGTLGYGYTF. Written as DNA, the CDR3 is TGTGCCAGCAGCTTAGGAGGGACCCTAGGCTATGGCTACACCTTC.

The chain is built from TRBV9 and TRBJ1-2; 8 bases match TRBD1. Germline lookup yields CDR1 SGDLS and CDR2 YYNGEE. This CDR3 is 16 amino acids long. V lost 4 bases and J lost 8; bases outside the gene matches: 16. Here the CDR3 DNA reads TGTGCCAGCAGCCCCGAAGGACAGGGTCGACGGGGGGGCTACACCTTC. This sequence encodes CASSPEGQGRRGGYTF.

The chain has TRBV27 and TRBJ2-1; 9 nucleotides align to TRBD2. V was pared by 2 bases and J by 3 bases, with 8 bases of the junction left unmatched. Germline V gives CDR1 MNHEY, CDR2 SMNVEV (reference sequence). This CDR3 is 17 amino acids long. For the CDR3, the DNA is TGTGCCAGCAGTTTAAAGGGTAGCGGGAGCTTCTACAATGAGCAGTTCTTC. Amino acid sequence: CASSLKGSGSFYNEQFF.